The T cell receptor beta chain under discussion was sequenced for a study of patients and donors after allogeneic stem cell transplantation. TCRdb re-derived calls from the RT-PCR reads in MiXCR, one entry per CDR3 protein. Seen here are approximately 430,000 distinct CDR3 sequences, roughly 17% observed once, and the top ten hold less than 8%. The germline V gene encodes CDR1 SGHTA and CDR2 FQGTGA. V was pared by 5 bases and J by 5 bases, with 21 bases between. CDR3 size: 16 residues. This clonotype was observed a few times. The chain links TRBV7-3 to TRBJ2-5; possible D gene TRBD1, 6 bases. The sequenced sample consisted of blood, either unsorted or a sorted T cell fraction (not recorded which). The source of this sequence is a human donor who was either an allogeneic HSCT recipient or a stem cell or donor lymphocyte infusion donor (not recorded which). It is not recorded whose cells these are; they may come from a transplant donor. The CDR3 is CASSPGTKPVSETQYF. CDR3 sequence (DNA): TGTGCCAGCAGCCCCGGGACAAAACCGGTTTCGGAGACCCAGTACTTC.